In this sample, the clone carrying this T cell receptor (beta chain) turned up a few times. Antigen unknown. TCRalpha and TCRbeta libraries used 5'RACE with constant-segment primers and UMIs. One entry per CDR3 protein results from TCRdb running MiXCR on the 5' RACE reads. The sample lists about 240,000 distinct CDR3 sequences, more than 8% occurring once. The sample comes from a study of T-cell memory formation after mild COVID-19. For the study at large: TCR clustering was largely donor specific.

The study's findings and limits: In second-wave clones peaking day 37, SARS-CoV-2 specificity remained unconfirmed. Clones that shrank (day 15 to 85) were balanced CD4/CD8, whereas later expanders leaned CD4+.

Sequenced input: PBMCs or a T cell subset sorted from them (not recorded which). This receptor was identified in a man younger than 30 who had mild COVID-19 (a few samples of this study predate the infection). Cell type and time point are not known.

The CDR3 DNA sequence: TGTGCCAGCAGCTTTCTAGCGGGGGGATTAGAAGAGACCCAGTACTTC. It translates to CASSFLAGGLEETQYF. The chain carries TRBV7-7 and TRBJ2-5; 11 nucleotides match TRBD2. After removal of 3 bases from V and 3 bases from J, the junction contained 6 bases not matched to a gene. This CDR3 is 16 amino acids long. Per germline, CDR1 SSHAT and CDR2 FNYEAQ (reference sequence).